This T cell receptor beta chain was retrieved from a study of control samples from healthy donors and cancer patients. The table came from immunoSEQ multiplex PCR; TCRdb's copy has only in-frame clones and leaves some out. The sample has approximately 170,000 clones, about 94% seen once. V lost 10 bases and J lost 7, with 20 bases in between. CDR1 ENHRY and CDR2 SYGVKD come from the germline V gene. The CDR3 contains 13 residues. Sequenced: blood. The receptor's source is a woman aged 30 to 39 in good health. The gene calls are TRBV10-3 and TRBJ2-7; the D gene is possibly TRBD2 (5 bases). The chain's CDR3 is CATRWTDEGEQYF. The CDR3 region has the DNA TGTGCCACGAGATGGACTGATGAAGGGGAGCAGTACTTC.